Sequencing of this T cell receptor beta chain was carried out in a study of T cells in Graves' hyperthyroidism and ophthalmopathy. In the study overall: Before treatment of any kind, peripheral blood was taken at initial diagnosis.

For the diagnoses, clinical symptoms, serum thyroxine and TRAb, thyroid ultrasound and orbital computed tomography were used. Amplification of TCR beta CDR3 regions used RNA as the template. Primed by the HTBI set, a first-round RT-PCR was run on the TCR CDR3. TCRdb ran MiXCR on the multiplex PCR reads and lists one entry per CDR3 protein. Seen here are 490,000 or so distinct CDR3 sequences, roughly 16% observed once, and the top ten hold less than 30%. CDR3 length: 13 amino acids. The germline gives CDR1 DFQATT, CDR2 SNEGSKA (reference sequence). V was clipped by 4 bases and J by 5 bases, with 14 bases between them. Study-level findings and limits: Expanded thyroid clonotypes (above 0.001) were mostly also found in blood. By a 13 V-J model, ophthalmopathy was set apart from stable hyperthyroidism.

This clonotype was seen repeatedly, ten times or more. Antigen: not known. The specimen sequenced was blood. The chain carries TRBV20-1 and TRBJ2-5; D not certain. This clonotype was sampled from a woman in her 30s with Graves' ophthalmopathy. As DNA, the CDR3 is TGCAGTGCTAAGGGTCCACTCGTTGAGACCCAGTACTTC. This codes for CSAKGPLVETQYF.